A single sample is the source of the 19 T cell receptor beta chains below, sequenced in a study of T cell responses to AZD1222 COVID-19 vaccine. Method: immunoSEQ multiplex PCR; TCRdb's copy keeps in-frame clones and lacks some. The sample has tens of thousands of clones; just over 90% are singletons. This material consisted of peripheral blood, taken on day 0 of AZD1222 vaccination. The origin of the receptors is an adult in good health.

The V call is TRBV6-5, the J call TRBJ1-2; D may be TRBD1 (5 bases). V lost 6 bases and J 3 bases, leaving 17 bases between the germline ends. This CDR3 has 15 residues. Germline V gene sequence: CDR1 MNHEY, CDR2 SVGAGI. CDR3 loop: CASSTHGHGDYGYTF. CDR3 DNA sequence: TGTGCCAGCAGCACCCATGGACATGGCGACTATGGCTACACCTTC.

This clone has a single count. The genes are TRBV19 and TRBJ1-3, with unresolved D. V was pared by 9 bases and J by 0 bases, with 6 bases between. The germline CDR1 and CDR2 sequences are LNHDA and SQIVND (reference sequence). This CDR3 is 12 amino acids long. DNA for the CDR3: TGTGCCAGCCTATCCTCTGGAAACACCATATATTTT. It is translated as CASLSSGNTIYF.

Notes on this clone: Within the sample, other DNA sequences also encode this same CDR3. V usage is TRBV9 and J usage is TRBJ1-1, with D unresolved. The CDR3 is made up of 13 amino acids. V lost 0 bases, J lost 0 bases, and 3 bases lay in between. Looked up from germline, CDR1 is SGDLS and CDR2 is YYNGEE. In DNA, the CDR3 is TGTGCCAGCAGCGTAGAGTTGAACACTGAAGCTTTCTTT. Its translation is CASSVELNTEAFF.

CDR3 sequence (DNA): TGTGCCAGCAGCTCCCAACCCTCTAGCGGACTAACCGGGGAGCTGTTTTTT. It is translated as CASSSQPSSGLTGELFF. The J gene is TRBJ2-2, the V gene TRBV7-8; the match to TRBD2 covers 7 bases. The junction had 13 bases not matched to a gene; V was cut back by 4 bases and J by 5 bases. This CDR3 has 17 residues. The germline gives CDR1 SGHVS, CDR2 FQNEAQ. Looking up the rest from reference TRBV7-8 and TRBJ2-2 gives the full variable domain: GAGVSQSPRYKVAKRGQDVALRCDPISGHVSLFWYQQALGQGPEFLTYFQNEAQLDKSGLPSDRFFAERPEGSVSTLKIQRTQQEDSAVYLCASSSQPSSGLTGELFFGEGSRLTVL.

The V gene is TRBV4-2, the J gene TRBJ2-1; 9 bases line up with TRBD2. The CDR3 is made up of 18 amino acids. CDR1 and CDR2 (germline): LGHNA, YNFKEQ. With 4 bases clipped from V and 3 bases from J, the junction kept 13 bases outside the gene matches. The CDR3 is CASSPGGGRGGFYNEQFF. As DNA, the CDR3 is TGTGCCAGCAGCCCGGGCGGAGGGCGGGGGGGCTTCTACAATGAGCAGTTCTTC.

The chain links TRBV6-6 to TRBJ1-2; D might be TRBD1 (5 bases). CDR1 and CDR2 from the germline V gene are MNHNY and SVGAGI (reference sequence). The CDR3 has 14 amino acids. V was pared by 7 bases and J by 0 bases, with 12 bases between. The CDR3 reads CASTTGAANYGYTF. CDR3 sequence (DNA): TGTGCCAGCACCACCGGGGCTGCTAACTATGGCTACACCTTC.

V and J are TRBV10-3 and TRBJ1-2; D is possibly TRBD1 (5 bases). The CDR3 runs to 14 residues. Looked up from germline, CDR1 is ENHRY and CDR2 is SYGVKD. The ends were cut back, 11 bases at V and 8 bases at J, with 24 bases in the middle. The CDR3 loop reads CASAAPGREGGYTF. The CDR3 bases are TGTGCCTCAGCTGCCCCAGGGAGGGAAGGAGGCTACACCTTC.

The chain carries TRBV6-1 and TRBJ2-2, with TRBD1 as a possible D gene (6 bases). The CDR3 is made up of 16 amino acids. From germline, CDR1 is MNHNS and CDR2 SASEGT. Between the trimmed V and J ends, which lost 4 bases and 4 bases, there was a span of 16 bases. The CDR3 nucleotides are TGTGCCAGCAGTGCGCAGGTGGGGGCGGGCACCGGGGAGCTGTTTTTT. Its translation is CASSAQVGAGTGELFF.

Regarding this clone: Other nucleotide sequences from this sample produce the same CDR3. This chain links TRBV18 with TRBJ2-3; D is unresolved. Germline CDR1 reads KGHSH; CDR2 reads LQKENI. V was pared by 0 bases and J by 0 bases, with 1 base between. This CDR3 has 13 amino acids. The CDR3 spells CASSPPSTDTQYF. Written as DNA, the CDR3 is TGTGCCAGCTCACCACCTAGCACAGATACGCAGTATTTT.

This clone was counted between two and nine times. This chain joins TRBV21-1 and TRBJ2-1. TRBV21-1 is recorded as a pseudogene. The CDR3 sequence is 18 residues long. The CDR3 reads CASSVPLLQLSSYNEQFF. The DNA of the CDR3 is TGTGCCAGCAGCGTACCCCTGTTGCAGTTGAGCTCCTACAATGAGCAGTTCTTC.

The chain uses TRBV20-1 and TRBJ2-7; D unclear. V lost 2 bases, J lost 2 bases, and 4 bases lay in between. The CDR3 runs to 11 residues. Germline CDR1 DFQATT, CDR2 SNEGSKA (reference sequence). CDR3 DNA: TGCAGTGCTAGACCTACCTACGAGCAGTACTTC. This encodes CSARPTYEQYF.

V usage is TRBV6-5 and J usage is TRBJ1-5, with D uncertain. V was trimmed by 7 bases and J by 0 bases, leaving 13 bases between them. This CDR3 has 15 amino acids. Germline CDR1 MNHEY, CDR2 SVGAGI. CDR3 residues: CASTESLISNQPQHF. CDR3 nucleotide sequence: TGTGCCAGCACCGAATCGTTAATTAGCAATCAGCCCCAGCATTTT.

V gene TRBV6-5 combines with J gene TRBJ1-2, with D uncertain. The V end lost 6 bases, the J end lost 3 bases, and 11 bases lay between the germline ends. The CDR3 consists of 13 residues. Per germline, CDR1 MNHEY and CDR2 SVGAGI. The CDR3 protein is CASRARSDYGYTF. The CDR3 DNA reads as TGTGCCAGCAGAGCCCGCAGCGACTATGGCTACACCTTC.

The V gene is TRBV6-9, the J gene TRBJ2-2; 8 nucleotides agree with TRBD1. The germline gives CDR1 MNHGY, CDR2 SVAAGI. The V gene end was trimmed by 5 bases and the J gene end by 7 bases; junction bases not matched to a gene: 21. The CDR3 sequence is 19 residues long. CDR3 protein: CASSHLYPGQDIRHGELFF. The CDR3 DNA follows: TGTGCCAGCAGTCATCTTTATCCGGGACAGGATATAAGGCACGGGGAGCTGTTTTTT.

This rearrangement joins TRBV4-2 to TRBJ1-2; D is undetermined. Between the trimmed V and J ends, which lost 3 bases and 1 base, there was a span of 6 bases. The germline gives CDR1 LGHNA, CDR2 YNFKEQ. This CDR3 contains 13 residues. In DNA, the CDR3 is TGTGCCAGCAGCCATACGGATAACTATGGCTACACCTTC. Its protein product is CASSHTDNYGYTF.

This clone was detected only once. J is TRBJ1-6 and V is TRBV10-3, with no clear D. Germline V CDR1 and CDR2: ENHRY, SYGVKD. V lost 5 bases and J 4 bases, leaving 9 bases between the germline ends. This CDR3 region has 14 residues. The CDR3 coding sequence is TGTGCCATCAGTCCAGGAGGATATAATTCACCCCTCCACTTT. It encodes CAISPGGYNSPLHF.

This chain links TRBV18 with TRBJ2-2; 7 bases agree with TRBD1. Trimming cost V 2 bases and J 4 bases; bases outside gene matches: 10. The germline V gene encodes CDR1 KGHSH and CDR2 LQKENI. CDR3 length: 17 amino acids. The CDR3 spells CASSPMPTGRGTGELFF. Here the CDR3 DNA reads TGTGCCAGCTCACCAATGCCGACAGGGCGTGGCACCGGGGAGCTGTTTTTT.

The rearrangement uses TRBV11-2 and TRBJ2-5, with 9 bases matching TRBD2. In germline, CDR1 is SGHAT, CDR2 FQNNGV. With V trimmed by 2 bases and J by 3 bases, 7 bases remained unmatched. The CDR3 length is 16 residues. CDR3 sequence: CASSLNLAGAKETQYF. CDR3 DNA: TGTGCCAGCAGCTTAAATTTAGCGGGGGCCAAAGAGACCCAGTACTTC.

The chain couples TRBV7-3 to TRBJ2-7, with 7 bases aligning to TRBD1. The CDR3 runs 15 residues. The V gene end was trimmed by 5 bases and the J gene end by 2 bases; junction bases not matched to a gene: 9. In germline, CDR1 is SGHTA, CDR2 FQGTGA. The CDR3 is CASSPGTVLTYEQYF. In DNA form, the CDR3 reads TGTGCCAGCAGCCCCGGGACAGTTCTCACCTACGAGCAGTACTTC.